This T cell receptor (beta chain) was found in a study of follicular helper T cells after annual influenza vaccination. Overall study: Across the 2013-2014, 2014-2015 and 2015-2016 vaccination seasons, some subjects were resampled.

The V gene's germline CDR1 is DFQATT and CDR2 SNEGSKA (reference sequence). Trimming cost V 4 bases and J 7 bases, with 7 bases left between them. CDR3 length: 10 residues. Time point of the sample: 2013-2014 season, 7 days after vaccination. Excluded were substance abuse, HIV/AIDS, active cancer, immunomodulatory drugs and active illness. This clone has just one count. Profiling relied on immunoSEQ multiplex PCR, and the TCRdb table lists in-frame clones only, not all of them. The data contain 5,000 to 6,000 clones, around nine tenths of them singletons. V gene TRBV20-1 combines with J gene TRBJ1-1; D gene unclear. The sequenced sample was CXCR5+ CD38- circulating T follicular helper cells from blood, obtained 7 days after influenza vaccination. Subset noted: circulating Tfh, non-naive CD4+CXCR5+PD-1+ (ICOS+CD38+ or ICOS-CD38-). The receptor was derived from an adult who received the influenza vaccine. The CDR3 coding sequence is TGCAGTGCTATGAGAGGTGAAGCTTTCTTT. It codes for CSAMRGEAFF.